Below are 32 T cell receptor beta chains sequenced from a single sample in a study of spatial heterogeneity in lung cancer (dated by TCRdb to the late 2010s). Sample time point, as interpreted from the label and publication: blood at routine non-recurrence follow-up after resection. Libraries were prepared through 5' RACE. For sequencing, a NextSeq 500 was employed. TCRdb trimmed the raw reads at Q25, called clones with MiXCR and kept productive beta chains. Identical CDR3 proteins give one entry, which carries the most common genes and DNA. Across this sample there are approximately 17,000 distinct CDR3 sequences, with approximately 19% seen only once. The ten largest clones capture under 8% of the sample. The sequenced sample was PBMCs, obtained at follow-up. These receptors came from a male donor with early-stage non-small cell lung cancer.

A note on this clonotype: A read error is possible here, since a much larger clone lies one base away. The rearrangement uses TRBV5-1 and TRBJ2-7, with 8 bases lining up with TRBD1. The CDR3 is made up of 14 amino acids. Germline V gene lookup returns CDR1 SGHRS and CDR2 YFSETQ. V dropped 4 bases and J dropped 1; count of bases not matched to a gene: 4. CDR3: CASSEQGESYEQYF. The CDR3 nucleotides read TGCGCCAGCAGCGAACAGGGGGAGTCCTACGAGCAGTACTTC.

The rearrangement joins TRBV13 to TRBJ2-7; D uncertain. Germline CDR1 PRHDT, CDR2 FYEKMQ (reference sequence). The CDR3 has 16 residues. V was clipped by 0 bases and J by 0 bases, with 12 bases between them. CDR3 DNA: TGTGCCAGCAGCTTAGGCGAGACTGCCAGCTCCTACGAGCAGTACTTC. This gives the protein CASSLGETASSYEQYF.

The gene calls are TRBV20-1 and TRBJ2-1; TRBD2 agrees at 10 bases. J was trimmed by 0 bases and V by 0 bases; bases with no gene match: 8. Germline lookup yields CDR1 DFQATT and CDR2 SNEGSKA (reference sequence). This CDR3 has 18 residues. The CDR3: CSARDMASGGTSYNEQFF. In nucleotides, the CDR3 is TGCAGTGCTAGAGATATGGCTAGCGGGGGAACCTCCTACAATGAGCAGTTCTTC.

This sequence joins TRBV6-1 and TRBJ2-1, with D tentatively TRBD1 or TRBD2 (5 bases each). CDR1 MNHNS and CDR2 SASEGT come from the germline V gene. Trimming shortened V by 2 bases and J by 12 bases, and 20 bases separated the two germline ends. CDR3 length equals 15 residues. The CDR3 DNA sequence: TGTGCCAGCAGTGAACCTTCCAACGGGACCCCTTTGCAGTTCTTC. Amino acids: CASSEPSNGTPLQFF.

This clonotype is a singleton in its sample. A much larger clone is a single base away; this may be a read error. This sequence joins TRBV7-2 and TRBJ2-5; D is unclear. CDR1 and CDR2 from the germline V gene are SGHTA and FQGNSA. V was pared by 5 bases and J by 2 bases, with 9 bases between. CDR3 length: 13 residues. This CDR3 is CASSLWGQETQYF. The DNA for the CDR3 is TGTGCCAGCAGCCTCTGGGGACAAGAGACCCAGTACTTC.

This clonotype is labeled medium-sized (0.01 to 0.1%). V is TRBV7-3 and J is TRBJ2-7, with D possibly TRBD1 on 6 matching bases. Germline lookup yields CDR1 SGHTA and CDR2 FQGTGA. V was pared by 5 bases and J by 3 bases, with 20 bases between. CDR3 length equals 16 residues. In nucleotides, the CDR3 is TGTGCCAGCAGCCTTAGCCGGGACACCCCCTTCTACGAGCAGTACTTC. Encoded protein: CASSLSRDTPFYEQYF.

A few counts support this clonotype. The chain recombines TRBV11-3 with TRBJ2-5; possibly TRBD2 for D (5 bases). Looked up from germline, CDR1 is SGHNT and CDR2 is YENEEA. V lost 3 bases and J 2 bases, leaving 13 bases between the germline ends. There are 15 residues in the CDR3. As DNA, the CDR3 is TGTGCCAGCAGCTTTAGAGGAGGAGGACAAGAGACCCAGTACTTC. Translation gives CASSFRGGGQETQYF.

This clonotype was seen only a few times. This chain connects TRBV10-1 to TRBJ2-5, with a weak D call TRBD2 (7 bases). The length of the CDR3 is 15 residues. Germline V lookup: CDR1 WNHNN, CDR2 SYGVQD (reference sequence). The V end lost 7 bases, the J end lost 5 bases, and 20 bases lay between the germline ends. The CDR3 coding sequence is TGCGCCAGCATTCGGGGGAGGGCAGGGGAGGAGACCCAGTACTTC. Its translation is CASIRGRAGEETQYF.

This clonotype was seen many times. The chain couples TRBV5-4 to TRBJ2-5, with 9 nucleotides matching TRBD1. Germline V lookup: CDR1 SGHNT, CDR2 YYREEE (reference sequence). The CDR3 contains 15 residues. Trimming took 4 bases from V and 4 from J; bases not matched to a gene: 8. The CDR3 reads CASSSGDRVRETQYF. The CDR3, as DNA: TGTGCCAGCAGCAGCGGGGACAGGGTGAGAGAGACCCAGTACTTC.

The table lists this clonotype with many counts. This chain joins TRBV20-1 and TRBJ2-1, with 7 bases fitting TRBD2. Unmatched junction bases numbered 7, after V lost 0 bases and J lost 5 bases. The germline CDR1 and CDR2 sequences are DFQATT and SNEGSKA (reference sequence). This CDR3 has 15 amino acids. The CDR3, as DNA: TGCAGTGCTAGAGATCTGCGGGGGTTCAACAATGAGCAGTTCTTC. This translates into CSARDLRGFNNEQFF.

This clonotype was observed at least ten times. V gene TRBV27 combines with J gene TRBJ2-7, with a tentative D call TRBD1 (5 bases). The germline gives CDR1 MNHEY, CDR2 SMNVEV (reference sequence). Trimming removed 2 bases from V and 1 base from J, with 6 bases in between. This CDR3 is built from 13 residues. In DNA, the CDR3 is TGTGCCAGCAGTTTACAGGGATCCTACGAGCAGTACTTC. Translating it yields CASSLQGSYEQYF.

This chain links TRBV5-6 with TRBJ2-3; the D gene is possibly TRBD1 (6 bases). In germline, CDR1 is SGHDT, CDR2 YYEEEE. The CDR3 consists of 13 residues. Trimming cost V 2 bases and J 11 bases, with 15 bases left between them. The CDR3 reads CASSLPTGLEQYF. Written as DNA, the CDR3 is TGTGCCAGCAGCTTACCGACAGGCCTAGAGCAGTATTTT.

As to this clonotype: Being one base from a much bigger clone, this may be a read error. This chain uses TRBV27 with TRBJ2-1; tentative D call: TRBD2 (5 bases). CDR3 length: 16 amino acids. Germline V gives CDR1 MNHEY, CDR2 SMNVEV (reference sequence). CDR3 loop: CVSSLVLGSGYNEQFF. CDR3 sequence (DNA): TGTGTCAGCAGTTTAGTACTGGGGAGCGGCTACAATGAGCAGTTCTTC.

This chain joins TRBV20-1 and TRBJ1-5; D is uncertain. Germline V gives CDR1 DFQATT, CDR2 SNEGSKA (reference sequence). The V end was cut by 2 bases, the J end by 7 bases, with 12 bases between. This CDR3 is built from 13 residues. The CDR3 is CSARSAGRQPQHF. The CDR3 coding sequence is TGCAGTGCTAGATCTGCAGGTCGGCAGCCCCAGCATTTT.

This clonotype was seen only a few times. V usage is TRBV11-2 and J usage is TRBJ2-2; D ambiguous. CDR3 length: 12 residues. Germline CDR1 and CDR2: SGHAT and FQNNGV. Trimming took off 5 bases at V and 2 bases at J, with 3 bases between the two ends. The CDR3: CASSLNTGELFF. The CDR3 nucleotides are TGTGCCAGCAGCCTAAACACCGGGGAGCTGTTTTTT. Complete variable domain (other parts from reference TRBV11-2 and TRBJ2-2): EAGVAQSPRYKIIEKRQSVAFWCNPISGHATLYWYQQILGQGPKLLIQFQNNGVVDDSQLPKDRFSAERLKGVDSTLKIQPAKLEDSAVYLCASSLNTGELFFGEGSRLTVL.

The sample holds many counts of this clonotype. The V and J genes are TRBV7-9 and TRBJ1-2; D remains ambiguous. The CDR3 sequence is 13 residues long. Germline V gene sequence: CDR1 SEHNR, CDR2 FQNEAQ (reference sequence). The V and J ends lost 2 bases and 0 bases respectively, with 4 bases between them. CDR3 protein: CASSLQTNYGYTF. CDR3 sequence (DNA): TGTGCCAGCAGCTTACAGACTAACTATGGCTACACCTTC.

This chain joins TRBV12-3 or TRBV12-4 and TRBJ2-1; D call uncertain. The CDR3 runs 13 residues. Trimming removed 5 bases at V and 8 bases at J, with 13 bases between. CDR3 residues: CASSQNRWHEQFF. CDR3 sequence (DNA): TGTGCCAGCAGTCAAAACCGTTGGCATGAGCAGTTCTTC.

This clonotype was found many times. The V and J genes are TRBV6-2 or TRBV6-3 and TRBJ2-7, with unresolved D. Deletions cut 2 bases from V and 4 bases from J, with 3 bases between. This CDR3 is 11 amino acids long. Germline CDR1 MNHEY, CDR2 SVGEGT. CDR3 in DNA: TGTGCCAGCAGTTACATATACGAGCAGTACTTC. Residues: CASSYIYEQYF.

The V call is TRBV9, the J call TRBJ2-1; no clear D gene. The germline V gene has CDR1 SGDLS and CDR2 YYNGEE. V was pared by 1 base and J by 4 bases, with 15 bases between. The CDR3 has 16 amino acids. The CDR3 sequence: CASSVTQDIFYNEQFF. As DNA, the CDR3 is TGTGCCAGCAGCGTAACGCAGGATATATTTTACAATGAGCAGTTCTTC.

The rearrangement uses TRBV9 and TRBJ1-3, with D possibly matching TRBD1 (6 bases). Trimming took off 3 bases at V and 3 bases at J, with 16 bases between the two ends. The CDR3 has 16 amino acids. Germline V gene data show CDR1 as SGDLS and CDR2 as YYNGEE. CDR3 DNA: TGTGCCAGCAGCGCTACCCTGGGGACAAGTGGAAACACCATATATTTT. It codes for CASSATLGTSGNTIYF.

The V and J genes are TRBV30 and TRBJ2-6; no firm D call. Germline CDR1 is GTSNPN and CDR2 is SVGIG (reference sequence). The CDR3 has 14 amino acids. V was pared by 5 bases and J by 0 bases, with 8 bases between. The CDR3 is CAWDRYSGANVLTF. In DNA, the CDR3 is TGTGCCTGGGACCGTTACTCTGGGGCCAACGTCCTGACTTTC. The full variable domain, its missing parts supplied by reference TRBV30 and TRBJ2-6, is SQTIHQWPATLVQPVGSPLSLECTVEGTSNPNLYWYRQAAGRGLQLLFYSVGIGQISSEVPQNLSASRPQDRQFILSSKKLLLSDSGFYLCAWDRYSGANVLTFGAGSRLTVL.

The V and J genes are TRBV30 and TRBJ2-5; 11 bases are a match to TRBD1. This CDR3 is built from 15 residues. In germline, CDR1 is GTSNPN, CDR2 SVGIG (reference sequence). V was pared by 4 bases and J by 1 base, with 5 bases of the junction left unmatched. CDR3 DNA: TGTGCCTGGAACACCGGGACAGGGGGCCAAGAGACCCAGTACTTC. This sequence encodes CAWNTGTGGQETQYF. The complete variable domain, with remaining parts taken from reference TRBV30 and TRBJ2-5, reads SQTIHQWPATLVQPVGSPLSLECTVEGTSNPNLYWYRQAAGRGLQLLFYSVGIGQISSEVPQNLSASRPQDRQFILSSKKLLLSDSGFYLCAWNTGTGGQETQYFGPGTRLLVL.

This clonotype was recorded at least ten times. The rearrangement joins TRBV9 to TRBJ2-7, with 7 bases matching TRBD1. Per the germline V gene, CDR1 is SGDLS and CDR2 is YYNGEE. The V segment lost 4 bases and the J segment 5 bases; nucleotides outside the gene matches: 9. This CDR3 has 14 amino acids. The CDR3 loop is CASSPRQGYHEQYF. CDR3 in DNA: TGTGCCAGCAGCCCCCGACAGGGCTACCACGAGCAGTACTTC. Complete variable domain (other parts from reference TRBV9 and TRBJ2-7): DSGVTQTPKHLITATGQRVTLRCSPRSGDLSVYWYQQSLDQGLQFLIQYYNGEERAKGNILERFSAQQFPDLHSELNLSSLELGDSALYFCASSPRQGYHEQYFGPGTRLTVT.

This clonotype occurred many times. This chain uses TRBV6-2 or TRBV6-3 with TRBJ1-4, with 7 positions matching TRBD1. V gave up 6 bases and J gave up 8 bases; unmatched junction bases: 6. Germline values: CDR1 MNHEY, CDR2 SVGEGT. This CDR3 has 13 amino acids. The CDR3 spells CASSQGEEEKLFF. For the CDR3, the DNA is TGTGCCAGCAGCCAGGGGGAGGAGGAAAAACTGTTTTTT.

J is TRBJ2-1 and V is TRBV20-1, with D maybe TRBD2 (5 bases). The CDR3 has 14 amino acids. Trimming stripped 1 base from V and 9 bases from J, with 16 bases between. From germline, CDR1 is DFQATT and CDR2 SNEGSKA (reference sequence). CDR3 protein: CSARVPLTIGEQFF. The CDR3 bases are TGCAGTGCTAGAGTACCGTTGACTATAGGTGAGCAGTTCTTC.

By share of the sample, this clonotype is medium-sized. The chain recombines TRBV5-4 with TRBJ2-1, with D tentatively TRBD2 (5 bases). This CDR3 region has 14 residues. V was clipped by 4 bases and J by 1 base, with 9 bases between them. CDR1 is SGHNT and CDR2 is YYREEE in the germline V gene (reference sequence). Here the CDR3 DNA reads TGTGCCAGCAGCACCCGAGGGTCCTACAATGAGCAGTTCTTC. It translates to CASSTRGSYNEQFF.

This CDR3 reads CASSLGLLLGGGGYGYTF. The CDR3 DNA reads as TGTGCCAGCAGCTTGGGGCTGTTGTTGGGAGGAGGTGGCTATGGCTACACCTTC. This chain connects TRBV7-2 to TRBJ1-2, with a possible D match to TRBD1 (5 bases). With 3 bases removed from V and 4 bases from J, the gap between germline ends came to 24 bases. This CDR3 has 18 residues. CDR1 is SGHTA, CDR2 FQGNSA, per germline.

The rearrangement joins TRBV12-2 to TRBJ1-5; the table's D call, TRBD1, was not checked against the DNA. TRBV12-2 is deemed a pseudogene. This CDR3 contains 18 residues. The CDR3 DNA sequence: TGTGCAAGTCGCGAGCGGGCGGGACAGGCCTTTAGCAATCAGCCCCAGCATTTT. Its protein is CASRERAGQAFSNQPQHF.

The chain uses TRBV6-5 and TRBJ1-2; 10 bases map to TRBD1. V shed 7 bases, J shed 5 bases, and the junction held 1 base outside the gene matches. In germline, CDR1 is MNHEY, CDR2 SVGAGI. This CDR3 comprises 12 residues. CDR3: CASKDRGYGYTF. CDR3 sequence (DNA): TGTGCCAGCAAGGACAGGGGGTATGGCTACACCTTC.

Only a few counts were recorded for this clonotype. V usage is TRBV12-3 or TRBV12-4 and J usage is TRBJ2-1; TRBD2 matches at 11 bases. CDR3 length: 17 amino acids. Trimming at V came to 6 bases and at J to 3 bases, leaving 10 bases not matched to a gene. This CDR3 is CASSLLIAGGNYNEQFF. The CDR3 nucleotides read TGTGCCAGCAGCCTTCTAATAGCGGGGGGGAACTACAATGAGCAGTTCTTC.

The CDR3 loop is CSVEDHEQYF. The CDR3 coding sequence is TGCAGCGTTGAGGATCACGAGCAGTACTTC. V is TRBV29-1 and J is TRBJ2-7; no firm D call. The CDR3 is 10 amino acids. Trimming removed 3 bases at V and 5 bases at J, with 5 bases between. Germline V gives CDR1 SQVTM, CDR2 ANQGSEA.

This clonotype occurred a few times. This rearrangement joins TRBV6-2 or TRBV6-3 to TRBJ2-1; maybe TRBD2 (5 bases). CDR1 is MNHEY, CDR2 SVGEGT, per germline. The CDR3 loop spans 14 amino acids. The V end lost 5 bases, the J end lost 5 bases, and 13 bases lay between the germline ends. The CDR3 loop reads CASSQDSSNNEQFF. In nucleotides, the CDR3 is TGTGCCAGCAGTCAGGACTCCAGTAACAATGAGCAGTTCTTC.